The clone carrying this T cell receptor beta chain was seen repeatedly, ten times or more. The antigen remains undetermined. Measured with immunoSEQ multiplex PCR; TCRdb has only the in-frame clones, and not every one. The repertoire consists of under 50,000 clones, none detected only once. This record belongs to a study of T cell clonality in common variable immunodeficiency. Regarding the study as a whole: CVID subjects had higher TCRbeta clonality than healthy controls, most marked in about a third. Compared with controls, CVID subjects had fewer shared TCRbeta clones. Reportedly, TCR beta sequences from common variable immunodeficiency showed fewer deletions and N-nucleotide insertions. The cause of increased CVID clonality remains unclear without subpopulation sequencing.

The sequence came from a person aged 18-70 years in good health. Sequenced input: peripheral blood mononuclear cells.

The sequenced CDR3 bases are TGTGCCAGCAGTTACTCGCAGACCTACGAG. Amino acids: CASSYSQTYE. The whole CDR3 is CASSYSQTYEQYF. V usage is TRBV6-2 or TRBV6-3 and J usage is TRBJ2-7; D is uncertain. Coverage ceases 3 residues before the CDR3 finishes, and the germline J gene fills in the end. CDR1 and CDR2 from the germline V gene are MNHEY and SVGEGT. Trimming removed 0 bases from V and 2 bases from J, with 5 bases in between. The CDR3 is 13 residues long.